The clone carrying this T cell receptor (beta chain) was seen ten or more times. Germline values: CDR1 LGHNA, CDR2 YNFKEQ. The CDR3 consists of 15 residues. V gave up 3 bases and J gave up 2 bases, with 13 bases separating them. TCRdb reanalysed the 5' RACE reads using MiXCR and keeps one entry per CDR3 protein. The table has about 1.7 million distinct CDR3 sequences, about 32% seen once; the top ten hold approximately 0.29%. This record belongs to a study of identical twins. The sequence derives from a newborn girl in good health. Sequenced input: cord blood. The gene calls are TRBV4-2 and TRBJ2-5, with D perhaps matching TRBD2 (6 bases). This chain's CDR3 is CASSHDLAWQETQYF. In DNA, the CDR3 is TGTGCCAGCAGCCATGATCTAGCGTGGCAAGAGACCCAGTACTTC.